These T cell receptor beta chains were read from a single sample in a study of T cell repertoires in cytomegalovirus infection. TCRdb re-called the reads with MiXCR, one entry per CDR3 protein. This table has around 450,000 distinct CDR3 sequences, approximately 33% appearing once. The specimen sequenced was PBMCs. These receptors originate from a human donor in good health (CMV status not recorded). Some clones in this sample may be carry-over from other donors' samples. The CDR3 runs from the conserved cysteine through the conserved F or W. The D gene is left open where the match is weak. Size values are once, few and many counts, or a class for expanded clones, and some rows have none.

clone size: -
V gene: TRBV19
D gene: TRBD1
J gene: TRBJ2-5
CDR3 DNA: TGTGCCAGTAGGAGACAGGGACGAGAGACCCAGTACTTC
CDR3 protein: CASRRQGRETQYF

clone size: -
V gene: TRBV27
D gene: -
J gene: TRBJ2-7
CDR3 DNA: TGTGCCAGCAGTCCTCGCAGCCTGAGGGTAAGCTACGAGCAGTACTTC
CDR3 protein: CASSPRSLRVSYEQYF

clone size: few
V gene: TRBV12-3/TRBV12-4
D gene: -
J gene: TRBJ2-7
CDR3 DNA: TGTGCCAGCAGTTTACTCCTTGGGGAGCAGTACTTC
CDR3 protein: CASSLLLGEQYF

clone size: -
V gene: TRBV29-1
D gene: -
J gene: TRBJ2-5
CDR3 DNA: TGCAGCGCCCAGACATACCAAGAGACCCAGTACTTC
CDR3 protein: CSAQTYQETQYF

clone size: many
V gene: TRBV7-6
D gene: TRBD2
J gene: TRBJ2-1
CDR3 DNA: TGTGCCAGCAGCTTAGGGGGCCCGACGGGGGGGAATGAGCAGTTCTTC
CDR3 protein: CASSLGGPTGGNEQFF

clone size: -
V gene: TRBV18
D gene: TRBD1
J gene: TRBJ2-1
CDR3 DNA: TGTGCCAGCTCATCCCGACAGGGCGCCTACAATGAGCAGTTCTTC
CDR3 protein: CASSSRQGAYNEQFF

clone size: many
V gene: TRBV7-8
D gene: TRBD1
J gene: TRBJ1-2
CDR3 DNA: TGTGCCAGCAGCTTGGGACAGGGGGGATTTGAGGGCGGCTACACCTTC
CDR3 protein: CASSLGQGGFEGGYTF

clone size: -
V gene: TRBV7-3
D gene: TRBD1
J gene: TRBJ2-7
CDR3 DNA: TGTGCCAGCAGCCCCTTGACAGGGATCTACGAGCAGTACTTC
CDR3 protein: CASSPLTGIYEQYF

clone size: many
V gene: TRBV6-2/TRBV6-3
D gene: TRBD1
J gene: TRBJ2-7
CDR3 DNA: TGTGCCAGCAGTGACAGGGAGTCCTACGAGCAGTACTTC
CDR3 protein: CASSDRESYEQYF

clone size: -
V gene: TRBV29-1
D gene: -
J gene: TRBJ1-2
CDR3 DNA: TGCAGCGTTGGGAGGACAGTCCCAAACTATGGCTACACCTTC
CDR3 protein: CSVGRTVPNYGYTF

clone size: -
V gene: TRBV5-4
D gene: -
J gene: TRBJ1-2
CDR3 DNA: TGTGCCAGCAGCGCCAAAAGCCCGGACTATGGCTACACCTTC
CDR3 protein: CASSAKSPDYGYTF

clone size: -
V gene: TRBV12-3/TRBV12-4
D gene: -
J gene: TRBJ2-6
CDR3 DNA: TGTGCCAGCTCCCCACGTACTGGGGCCAACGTCCTGACTTTC
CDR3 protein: CASSPRTGANVLTF

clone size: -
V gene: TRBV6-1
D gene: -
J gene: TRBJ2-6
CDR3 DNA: TGTGCCACCATGAGGGAGCAACGGGCCAACGTCCTGACTTTC
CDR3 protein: CATMREQRANVLTF

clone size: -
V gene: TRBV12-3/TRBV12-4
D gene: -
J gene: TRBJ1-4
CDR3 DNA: TGTGCCAGCACCCTCGCGGGGCTTGCTAATGAAAAACTGTTTTTT
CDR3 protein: CASTLAGLANEKLFF

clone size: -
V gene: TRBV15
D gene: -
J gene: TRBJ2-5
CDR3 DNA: TGTGCCACCAGCAGAGAGCCTCAAGAGACCCAGTACTTC
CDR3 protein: CATSREPQETQYF

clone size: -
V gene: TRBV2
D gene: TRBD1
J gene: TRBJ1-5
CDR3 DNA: TGTGCCAGCAGTGGGACAGGGAATCAGGCCCAGCATTTT
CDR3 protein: CASSGTGNQAQHF

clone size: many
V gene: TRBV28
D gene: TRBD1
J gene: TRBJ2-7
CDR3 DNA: TGTGCCAGCAGTATATCGGCAGGGGGCTACGAGCAGTACTTC
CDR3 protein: CASSISAGGYEQYF

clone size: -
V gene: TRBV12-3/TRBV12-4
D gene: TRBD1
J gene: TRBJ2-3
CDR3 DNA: TGTGCCAGCAGTTTCTTCGGGACAGGGTGGACAGATACGCAGTATTTT
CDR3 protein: CASSFFGTGWTDTQYF

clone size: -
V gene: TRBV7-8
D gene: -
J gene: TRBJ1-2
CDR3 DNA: TGTGCCAGCAGCTTAACGGCATCTAACTATGGCTACACCTTC
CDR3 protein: CASSLTASNYGYTF

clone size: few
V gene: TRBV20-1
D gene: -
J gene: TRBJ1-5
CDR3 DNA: TGCAGTGCTAGAGATCCTACGTGGCCAGCGAGCAATCAGCCCCAGCATTTT
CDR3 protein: CSARDPTWPASNQPQHF

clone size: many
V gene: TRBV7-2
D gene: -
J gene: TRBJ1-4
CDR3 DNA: TGTGCCAGCAAGGGACTGGGGGCAGGGAATGAAAAACTGTTTTTT
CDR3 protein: CASKGLGAGNEKLFF

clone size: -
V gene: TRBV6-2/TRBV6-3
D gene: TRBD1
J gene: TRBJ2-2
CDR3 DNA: TGTGCCAGCAGACGTCAGGGGGAGACCGGGGAGCTGTTTTTT
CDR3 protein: CASRRQGETGELFF

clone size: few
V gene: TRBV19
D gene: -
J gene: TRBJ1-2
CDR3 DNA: TGTGCCAGTGGGAGCGGAGGGCCCTATGGCTACACCTTC
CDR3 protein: CASGSGGPYGYTF

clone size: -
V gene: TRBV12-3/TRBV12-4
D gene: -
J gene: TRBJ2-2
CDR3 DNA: TGTGCCAGCAGTTTCGTTAGGAAGACCGGGGAGCTGTTTTTT
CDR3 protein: CASSFVRKTGELFF

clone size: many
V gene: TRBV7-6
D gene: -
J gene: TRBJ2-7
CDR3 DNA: TGTGCCAGCAGCTTGGCGGGGAACTACGAGCAGTACTTC
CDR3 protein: CASSLAGNYEQYF

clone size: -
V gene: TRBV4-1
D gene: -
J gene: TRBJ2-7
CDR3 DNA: TGCGCCAGCAGCCAAGATGCAGGGGTCTACGAGCAGTACTTC
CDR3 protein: CASSQDAGVYEQYF

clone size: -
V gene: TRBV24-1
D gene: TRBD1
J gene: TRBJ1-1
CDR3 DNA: TGTGCCACCAGTGATCCCAGGGGGGGAGACACTGAAGCTTTCTTT
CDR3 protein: CATSDPRGGDTEAFF

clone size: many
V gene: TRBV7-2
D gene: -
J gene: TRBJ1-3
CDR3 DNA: TGTGCCAGCCGTCGGGGGCCGGACACCATATATTTT
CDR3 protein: CASRRGPDTIYF

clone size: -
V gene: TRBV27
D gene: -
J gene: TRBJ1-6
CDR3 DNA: TGTGCCAGCAGTTTATCGAGCACACCTTACTATAATTCACCCCTCCACTTT
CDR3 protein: CASSLSSTPYYNSPLHF

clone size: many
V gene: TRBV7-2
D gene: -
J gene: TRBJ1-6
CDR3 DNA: TGTGCCAGCAGCCAACTCCAGGGAGAACCCTATAATTCACCCCTCCACTTT
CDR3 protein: CASSQLQGEPYNSPLHF

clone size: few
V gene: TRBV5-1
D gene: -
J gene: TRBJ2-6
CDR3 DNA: TGCGCCAGCAGCTTTGATAGCAGGTCACAAAGCTCTGGGGCCAACGTCCTGACTTTC
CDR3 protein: CASSFDSRSQSSGANVLTF

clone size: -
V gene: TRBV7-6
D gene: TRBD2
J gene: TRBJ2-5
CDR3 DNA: TGTGCCAGCAGCTTAAATTCTGGGACTAGCGGAGAGACCCAGTACTTC
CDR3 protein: CASSLNSGTSGETQYF

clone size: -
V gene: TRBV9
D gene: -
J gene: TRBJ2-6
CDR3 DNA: TGTGCCAGCAGCGTATTAGGGAACTCTGGGGCCAACGTCCTGACTTTC
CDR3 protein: CASSVLGNSGANVLTF

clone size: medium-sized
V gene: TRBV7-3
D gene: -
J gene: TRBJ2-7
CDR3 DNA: TGTGCCAGCAGCCCCACGGGGAACCACGAGCAGTACTTC
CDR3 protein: CASSPTGNHEQYF

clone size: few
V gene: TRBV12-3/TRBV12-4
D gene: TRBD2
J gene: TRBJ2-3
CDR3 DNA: TGTGCCAGCAACGTCGGGGGGAGGCGTACGCAGTATTTT
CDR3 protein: CASNVGGRRTQYF

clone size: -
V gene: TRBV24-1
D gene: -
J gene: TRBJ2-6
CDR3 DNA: TGTGCCACCAGTGATCGATTAGCTGGGGCCAACGTCCTGACTTTC
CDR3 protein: CATSDRLAGANVLTF

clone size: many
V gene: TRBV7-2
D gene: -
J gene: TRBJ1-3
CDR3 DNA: TGTGCCAGCAGCTTTTATGGCATCTCTGGAAACACCATATATTTT
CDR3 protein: CASSFYGISGNTIYF

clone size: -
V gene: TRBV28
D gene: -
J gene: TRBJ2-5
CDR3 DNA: TGTGCCAGCAGTTCCCCCGCGGAGGTACGAGAGACCCAGTACTTC
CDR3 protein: CASSSPAEVRETQYF

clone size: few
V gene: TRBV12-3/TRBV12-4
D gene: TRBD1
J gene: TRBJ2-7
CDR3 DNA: TGTGCCAGCAGTCCGGGACAGGGGGACTACGAGCAGTACTTC
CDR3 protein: CASSPGQGDYEQYF

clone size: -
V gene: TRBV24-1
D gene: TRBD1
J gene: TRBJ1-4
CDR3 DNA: TGTGCCACCAGTGATTTTGAGCGGACAGGTGTCGAAAAACTGTTTTTT
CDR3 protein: CATSDFERTGVEKLFF

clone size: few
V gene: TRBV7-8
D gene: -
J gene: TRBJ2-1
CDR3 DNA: TGTGCCAGCAGCTTAGAGGCGGCGACGGGTGAGCAGTTCTTC
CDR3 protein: CASSLEAATGEQFF

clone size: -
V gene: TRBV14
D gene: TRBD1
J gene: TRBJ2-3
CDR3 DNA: TGTGCCAGCAGCCTGTTGACAGGGGGCATGGATACGCAGTATTTT
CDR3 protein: CASSLLTGGMDTQYF

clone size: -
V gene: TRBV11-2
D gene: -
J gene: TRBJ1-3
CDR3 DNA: TGTGCAAGCAGGATAAATCAGGGGACCTCTGTAAGCACCATCTATTTT
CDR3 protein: CASRINQGTSVSTIYF

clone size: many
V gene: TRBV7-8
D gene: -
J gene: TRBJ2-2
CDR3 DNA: TGTGCCAGCAGCTTGATGGTAACCGGGGAGCTGTTTTTT
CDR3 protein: CASSLMVTGELFF

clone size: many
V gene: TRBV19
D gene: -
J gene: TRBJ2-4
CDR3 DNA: TGTGCCAGTAGCAAAGGGGCGGAAAAAAACATTCAGTACTTC
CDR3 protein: CASSKGAEKNIQYF

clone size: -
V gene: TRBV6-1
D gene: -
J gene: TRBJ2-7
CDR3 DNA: TGTGCCAGCAGTTCATCAGGAGAGTCCGAGCAGTACTTC
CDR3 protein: CASSSSGESEQYF

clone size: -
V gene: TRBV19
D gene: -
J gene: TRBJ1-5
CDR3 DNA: TGTGCCAGTACCCTAGAACCAGCCACACCAATTGAGCCCCAGCATTTT
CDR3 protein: CASTLEPATPIEPQHF

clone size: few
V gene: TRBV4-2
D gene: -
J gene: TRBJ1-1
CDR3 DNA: TGTGCCAGCAGCCCCCGGACGGACCAGAACACTGAAGCTTTCTTT
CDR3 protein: CASSPRTDQNTEAFF

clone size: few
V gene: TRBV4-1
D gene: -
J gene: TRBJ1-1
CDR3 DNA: TGCGCCAGCAGCCAAGACCGACAGACAAACACTGAAGCTTTCTTT
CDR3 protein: CASSQDRQTNTEAFF

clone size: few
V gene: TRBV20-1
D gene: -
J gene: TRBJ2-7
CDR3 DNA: TGCAGTGCCCCCCGACAGGCCACCTACGAGCAGTACTTC
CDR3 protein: CSAPRQATYEQYF

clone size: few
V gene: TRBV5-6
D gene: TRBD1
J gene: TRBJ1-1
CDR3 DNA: TGTGCCAGCAGCTTGGGTCCCGCCGGGACAGGATTGAACACTGAAGCTTTCTTT
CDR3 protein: CASSLGPAGTGLNTEAFF

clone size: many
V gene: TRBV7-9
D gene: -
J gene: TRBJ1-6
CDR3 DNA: TGTGCCAGCAGCTTCGGAGTAGGGGGGTATAATTCACCCCTCCACTTT
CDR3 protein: CASSFGVGGYNSPLHF

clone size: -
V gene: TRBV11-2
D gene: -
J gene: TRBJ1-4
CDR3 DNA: TGTGCCAGCAGCTTATCTTTTGAAAAACTGTTTTTT
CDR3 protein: CASSLSFEKLFF

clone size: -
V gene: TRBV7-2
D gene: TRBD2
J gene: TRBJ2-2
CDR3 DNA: TGTGCCAGCAGCTTACTAGCGGGGGGGCCTAGCGGGGAGCTGTTTTTT
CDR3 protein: CASSLLAGGPSGELFF

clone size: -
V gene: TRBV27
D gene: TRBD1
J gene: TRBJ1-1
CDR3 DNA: TGTGCCAGCAGTTCGACAGGGGCAGTAACTGAAGCTTTCTTT
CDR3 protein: CASSSTGAVTEAFF

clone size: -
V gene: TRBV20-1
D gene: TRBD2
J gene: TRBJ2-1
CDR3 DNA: TGCAGTGCTAGGGGACTAGCGGCGAAGTTCAATGAGCAGTTCTTC
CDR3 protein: CSARGLAAKFNEQFF

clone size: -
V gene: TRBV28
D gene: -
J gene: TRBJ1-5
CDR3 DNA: -
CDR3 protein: CASSTSSGGIFQPQHF